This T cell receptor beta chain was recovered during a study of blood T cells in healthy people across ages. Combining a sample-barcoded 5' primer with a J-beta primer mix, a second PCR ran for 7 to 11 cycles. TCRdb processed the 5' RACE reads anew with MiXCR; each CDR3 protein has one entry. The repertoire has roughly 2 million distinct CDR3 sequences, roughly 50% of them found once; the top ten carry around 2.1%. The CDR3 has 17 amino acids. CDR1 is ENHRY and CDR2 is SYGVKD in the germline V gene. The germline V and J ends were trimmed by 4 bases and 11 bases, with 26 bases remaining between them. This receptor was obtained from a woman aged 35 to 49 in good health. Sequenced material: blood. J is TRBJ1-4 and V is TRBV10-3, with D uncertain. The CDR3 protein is CAISAPRLTDPPSKLFF. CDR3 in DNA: TGTGCCATCAGTGCGCCGCGACTGACGGACCCCCCATCGAAACTGTTTTTT.